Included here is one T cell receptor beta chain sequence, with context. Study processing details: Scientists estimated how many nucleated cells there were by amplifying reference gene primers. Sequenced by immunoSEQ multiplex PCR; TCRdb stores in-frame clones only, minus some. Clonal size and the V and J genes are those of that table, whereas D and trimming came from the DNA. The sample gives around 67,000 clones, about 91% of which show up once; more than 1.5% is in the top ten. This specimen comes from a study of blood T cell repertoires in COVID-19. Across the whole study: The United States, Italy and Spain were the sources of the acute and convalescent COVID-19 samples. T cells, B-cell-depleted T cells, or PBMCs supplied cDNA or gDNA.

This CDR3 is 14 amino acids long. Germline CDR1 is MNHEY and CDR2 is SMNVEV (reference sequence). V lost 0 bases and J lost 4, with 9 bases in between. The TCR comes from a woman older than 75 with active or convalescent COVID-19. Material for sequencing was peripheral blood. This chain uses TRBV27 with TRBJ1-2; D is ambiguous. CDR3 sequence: CASSLSQTAYGYTF. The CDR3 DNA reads TGTGCCAGCAGTTTATCGCAAACAGCCTATGGCTACACCTTC.